The TCR beta chain described here comes from a study of shared clonotypes between healthy human individuals. Notes on the study in general: Sample collection involved blood only; tissue repertoires are likely different.

This clone was found many times. The antigen is undetermined. Germline values: CDR1 SGHTA, CDR2 FQGNSA. V lost 5 bases, J lost 12 bases, and 13 bases stayed unmatched. The CDR3 loop spans 15 amino acids. Generated by immunoSEQ multiplex PCR, the TCRdb table keeps only in-frame clones and is missing some. The sample has 400,000 to 600,000 clones, roughly 80% seen once. The sample consisted of PBMCs. The J gene is TRBJ1-5, the V gene TRBV7-2; 10 bases map to TRBD1. The source is a woman between 35 and 50 years old in good health. Some clones in this sample may be carry-over from other donors' samples. The CDR3 nucleotides read TGTGCCAGCAGCGCCTACGCCGGGACAGGGGCCTTCCAGCATTTT. Encoded protein: CASSAYAGTGAFQHF.